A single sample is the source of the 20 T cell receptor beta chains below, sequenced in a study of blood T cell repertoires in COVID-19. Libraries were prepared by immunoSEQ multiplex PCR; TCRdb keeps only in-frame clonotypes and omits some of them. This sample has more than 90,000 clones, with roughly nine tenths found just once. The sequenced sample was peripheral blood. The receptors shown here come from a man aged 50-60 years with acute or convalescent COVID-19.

CDR3 amino acids: CASSVQRGGPTDTQYF. The CDR3 DNA reads as TGCGCCAGCAGTGTACAGCGGGGGGGCCCAACAGATACGCAGTATTTT. This rearrangement joins TRBV10-1 to TRBJ2-3, with 10 bases lining up with TRBD2. The CDR3 has 16 amino acids. Germline values: CDR1 WNHNN, CDR2 SYGVQD (reference sequence). The J segment lost 3 bases and the V segment lost 4 bases, leaving 7 bases of the junction unmatched.

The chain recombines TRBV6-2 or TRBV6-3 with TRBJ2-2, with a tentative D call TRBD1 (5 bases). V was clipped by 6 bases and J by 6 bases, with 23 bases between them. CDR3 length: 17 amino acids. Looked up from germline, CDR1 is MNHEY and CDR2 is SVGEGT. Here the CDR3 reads CASSPRPQGIKAGELFF. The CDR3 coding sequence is TGTGCCAGCAGCCCTAGACCCCAGGGAATCAAGGCCGGGGAGCTGTTTTTT.

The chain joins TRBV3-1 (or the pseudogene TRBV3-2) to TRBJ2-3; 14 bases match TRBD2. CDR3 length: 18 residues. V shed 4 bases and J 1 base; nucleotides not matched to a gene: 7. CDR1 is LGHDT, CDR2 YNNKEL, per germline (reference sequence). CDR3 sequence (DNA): TGTGCCAGCAGCCCGGGACTAGCGGGGGTTCGGGGCACAGATACGCAGTATTTT. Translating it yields CASSPGLAGVRGTDTQYF.

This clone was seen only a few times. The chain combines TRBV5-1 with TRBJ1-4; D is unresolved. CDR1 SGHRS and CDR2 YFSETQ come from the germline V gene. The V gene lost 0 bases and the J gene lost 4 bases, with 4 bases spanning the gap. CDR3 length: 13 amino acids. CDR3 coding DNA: TGCGCCAGCAGCTTGGGTATTAATGAAAAACTGTTTTTT. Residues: CASSLGINEKLFF.

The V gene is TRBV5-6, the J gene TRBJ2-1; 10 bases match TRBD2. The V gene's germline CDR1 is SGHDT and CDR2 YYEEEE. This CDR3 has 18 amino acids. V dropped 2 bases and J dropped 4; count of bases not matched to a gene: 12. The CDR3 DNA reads TGTGCCAGCAGCTTTTATACATTAGCGGGGGGAAATTACAATGAGCAGTTCTTC. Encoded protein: CASSFYTLAGGNYNEQFF.

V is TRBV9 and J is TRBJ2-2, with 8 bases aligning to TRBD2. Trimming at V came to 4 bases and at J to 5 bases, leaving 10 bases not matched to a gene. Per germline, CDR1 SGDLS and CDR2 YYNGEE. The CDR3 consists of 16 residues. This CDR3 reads CASSPPGTSRTGELFF. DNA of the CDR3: TGTGCCAGCAGCCCCCCAGGGACTAGTCGGACCGGGGAGCTGTTTTTT.

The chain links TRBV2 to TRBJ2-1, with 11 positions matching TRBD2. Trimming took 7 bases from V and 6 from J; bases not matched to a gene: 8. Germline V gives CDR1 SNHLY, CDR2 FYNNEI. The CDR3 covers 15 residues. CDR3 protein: CASKGLAGGFNEQFF. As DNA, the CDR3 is TGTGCCAGCAAAGGACTAGCGGGCGGGTTCAATGAGCAGTTCTTC.

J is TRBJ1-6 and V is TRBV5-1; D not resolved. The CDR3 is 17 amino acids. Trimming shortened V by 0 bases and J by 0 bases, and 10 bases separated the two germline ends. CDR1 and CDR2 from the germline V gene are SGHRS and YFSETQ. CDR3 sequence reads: CASSLADTSSYNSPLHF. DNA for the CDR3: TGCGCCAGCAGCTTGGCCGATACTAGCTCCTATAATTCACCCCTCCACTTT.

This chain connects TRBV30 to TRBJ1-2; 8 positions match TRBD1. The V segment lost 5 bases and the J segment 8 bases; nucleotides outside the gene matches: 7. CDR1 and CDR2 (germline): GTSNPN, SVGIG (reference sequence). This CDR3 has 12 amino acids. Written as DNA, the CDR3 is TGTGCCTGGGGCGGTACAGGGGGAGGCTACACCTTC. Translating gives CAWGGTGGGYTF.

The CDR3 sequence: CASSLTSGGVNEQFF. The CDR3, as DNA: TGCGCCAGCAGCCTCACCAGCGGGGGGGTCAATGAGCAGTTCTTC. The chain links TRBV5-1 to TRBJ2-1; 10 nucleotides agree with TRBD2. From germline, CDR1 is SGHRS and CDR2 YFSETQ. The trim removed 4 bases at V and 6 bases at J, leaving 7 bases unmatched. The CDR3 has 15 amino acids.

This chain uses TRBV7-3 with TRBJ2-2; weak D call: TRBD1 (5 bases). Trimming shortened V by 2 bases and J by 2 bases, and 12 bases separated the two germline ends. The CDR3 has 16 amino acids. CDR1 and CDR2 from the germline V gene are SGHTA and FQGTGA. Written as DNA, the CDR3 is TGTGCCAGCAGCTTACGTGGCAGGGTTAACACCGGGGAGCTGTTTTTT. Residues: CASSLRGRVNTGELFF.

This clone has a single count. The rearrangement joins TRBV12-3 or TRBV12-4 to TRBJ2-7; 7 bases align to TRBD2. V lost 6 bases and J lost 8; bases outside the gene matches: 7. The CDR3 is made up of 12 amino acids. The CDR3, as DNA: TGTGCCAGCAGCTTCGGGACTACCAAGCAGTACTTC. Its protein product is CASSFGTTKQYF.

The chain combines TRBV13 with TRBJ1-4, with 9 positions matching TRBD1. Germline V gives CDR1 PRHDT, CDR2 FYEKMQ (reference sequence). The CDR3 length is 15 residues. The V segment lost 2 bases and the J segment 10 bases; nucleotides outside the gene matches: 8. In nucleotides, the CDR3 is TGTGCCAGCAGCTTAAGGACAGGGGATTTTGTAAAACTGTTTTTT. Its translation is CASSLRTGDFVKLFF. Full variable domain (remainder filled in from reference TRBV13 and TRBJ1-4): AAGVIQSPRHLIKEKRETATLKCYPIPRHDTVYWYQQGPGQDPQFLISFYEKMQSDKGSIPDRFSAQQFSDYHSELNMSSLELGDSALYFCASSLRTGDFVKLFFGSGTQLSVL.

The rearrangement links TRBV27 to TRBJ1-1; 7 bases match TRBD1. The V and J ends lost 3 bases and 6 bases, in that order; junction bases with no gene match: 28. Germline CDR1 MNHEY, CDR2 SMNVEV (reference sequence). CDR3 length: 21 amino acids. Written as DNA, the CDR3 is TGTGCCAGCAGTTTGGATTCGGTCAGACACACAAAAACAGGGGTGGGGGCTGAAGCTTTCTTT. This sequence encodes CASSLDSVRHTKTGVGAEAFF.

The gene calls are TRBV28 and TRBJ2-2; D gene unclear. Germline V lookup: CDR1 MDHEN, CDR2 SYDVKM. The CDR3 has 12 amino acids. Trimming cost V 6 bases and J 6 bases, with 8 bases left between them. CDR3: CASRLNPGELFF. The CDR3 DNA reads TGTGCCAGCAGACTAAACCCCGGGGAGCTGTTTTTT.

CDR3 sequence reads: CASSKGQQPAEQETQYF. In DNA, the CDR3 is TGCGCCAGCAGCAAGGGACAGCAGCCAGCAGAACAAGAGACCCAGTACTTC. The chain is built from TRBV5-1 and TRBJ2-5; TRBD1 matches 7 bases. Germline trimming cut 4 bases from V and 2 bases from J; bases unmatched to any gene: 14. This CDR3 is 17 amino acids long. The germline CDR1 and CDR2 sequences are SGHRS and YFSETQ. The complete variable domain, with remaining parts taken from reference TRBV5-1 and TRBJ2-5, reads KAGVTQTPRYLIKTRGQQVTLSCSPISGHRSVSWYQQTPGQGLQFLFEYFSETQRNKGNFPGRFSGRQFSNSRSEMNVSTLELGDSALYLCASSKGQQPAEQETQYFGPGTRLLVL.

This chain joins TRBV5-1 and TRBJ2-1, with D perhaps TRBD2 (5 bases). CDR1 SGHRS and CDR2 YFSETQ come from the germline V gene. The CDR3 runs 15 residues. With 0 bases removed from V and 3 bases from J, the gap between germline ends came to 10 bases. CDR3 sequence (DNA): TGCGCCAGCAGCTTGGCCGGCGGAGGCTACAATGAGCAGTTCTTC. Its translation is CASSLAGGGYNEQFF.

CDR3 sequence: CASSQVRGKRVIYF. For the CDR3, the DNA is TGTGCCAGCAGCCAAGTCCGTGGGAAGAGGGTCATATATTTT. The chain combines TRBV14 with TRBJ1-3, with D uncertain. The germline gives CDR1 SGHDN, CDR2 FVKESK. Deletions cut 1 base from V and 12 bases from J, with 16 bases between. The CDR3 covers 14 residues.

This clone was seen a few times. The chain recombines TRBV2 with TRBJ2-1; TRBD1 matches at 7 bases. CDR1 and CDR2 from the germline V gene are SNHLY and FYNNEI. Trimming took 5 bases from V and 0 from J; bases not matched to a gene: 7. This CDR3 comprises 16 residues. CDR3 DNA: TGTGCCAGCAGTTACTGGACAGGTAGCTCCTACAATGAGCAGTTCTTC. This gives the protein CASSYWTGSSYNEQFF.

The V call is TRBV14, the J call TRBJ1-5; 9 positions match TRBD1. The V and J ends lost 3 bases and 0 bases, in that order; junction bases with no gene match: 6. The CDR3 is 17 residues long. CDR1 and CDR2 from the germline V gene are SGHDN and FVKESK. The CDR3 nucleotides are TGTGCCAGCAGCCAGGGCACAGGGGGCGTTAGCAATCAGCCCCAGCATTTT. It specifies CASSQGTGGVSNQPQHF.